Listed below are T cell receptor beta chains from one sample, sequenced in a study of blood T cell repertoires in COVID-19. TCRdb's copy holds only in-frame clones and misses some; the assay was immunoSEQ multiplex PCR. The sample lists nearly 300,000 clones, under 90% seen once, with 2.9% in the top ten. The sample comprised PBMCs or T cells enriched from blood (not recorded which). These receptors originate from a woman in her forties or fifties who had been exposed to COVID-19. Each CDR3 is given with its conserved first and last residue. A D gene is named only where the DNA matches it firmly. Clone size is stated in some rows and not others, as once, few, many or a class when expanded.

>TRBJ2-7|once|-|TRBV11-1
CASSLRTDYEQYF
TGTGCCAGCAGCTTAAGGACAGACTACGAGCAGTACTTC
>TRBJ2-6|-|-|TRBV30
CAWREHRLGANVLTF
TGTGCCTGGAGGGAACACAGGCTTGGGGCCAACGTCCTGACTTTC
>TRBJ2-1|-|TRBD2|TRBV3-1/TRBV3-2
CASSLRYGRGTYNEQFF
TGTGCCAGCAGCCTCCGCTACGGGAGGGGAACCTACAATGAGCAGTTCTTC
>TRBJ1-5|-|TRBD1|TRBV7-6
CASSSGTGGIGSNQPQHF
TGTGCCAGCAGCTCAGGGACAGGGGGCATAGGTAGCAATCAGCCCCAGCATTTT
>TRBJ1-1|few|-|TRBV5-1
CASSPDSYTEAFF
TGCGCCAGCAGCCCGGACAGCTACACTGAAGCTTTCTTT
>TRBJ1-1|few|TRBD1|TRBV5-1
CASSLIDRGHVSAFF
TGCGCCAGCAGCCTGATTGACAGGGGGCACGTATCGGCTTTCTTT
>TRBJ2-3|-|-|TRBV6-5
CASSYHRGAGTDTQYF
TGTGCCAGCAGTTACCATCGGGGGGCGGGCACAGATACGCAGTATTTT
>TRBJ1-2|-|-|TRBV7-2
CASSLAPGNYGYTF
TGTGCCAGCAGCTTAGCCCCGGGGAACTATGGCTACACCTTC
>TRBJ2-7|-|TRBD2|TRBV5-4
CASSSGGSFYEQYF
TGTGCCAGCAGCTCGGGGGGATCTTTCTACGAGCAGTACTTC
>TRBJ1-1|-|TRBD1|TRBV9
CASSPAGQGYTEAFF
TGTGCCAGCAGTCCGGCCGGACAGGGGTACACTGAAGCTTTCTTT
>TRBJ2-1|-|TRBD2|TRBV6-2/TRBV6-3
CASSYSVQRGGSLQGEQFF
TGTGCCAGCAGTTACTCGGTTCAGCGGGGGGGCTCCCTACAAGGGGAGCAGTTCTTC
>TRBJ1-2|-|TRBD1|TRBV25-1
CASSDRGKGGYTF
TGTGCCAGCAGTGACAGGGGGAAGGGTGGCTACACCTTC
>TRBJ2-1|-|-|TRBV11-2
CASSLGGRQFF
TGTGCCAGCAGCTTAGGAGGAAGGCAGTTCTTC
>TRBJ1-2|-|-|TRBV3-1/TRBV3-2
CASSHQGWGGYTF
TGTGCCAGCAGCCACCAGGGGTGGGGTGGCTACACCTTC
>TRBJ1-6|once|-|TRBV20-1
CSASSGAGSPLHF
TGCAGTGCTAGTAGCGGGGCTGGGTCACCCCTCCACTTT
>TRBJ1-2|-|TRBD1|TRBV28
CASKTGTGSYYGYTF
TGTGCCAGCAAAACCGGGACAGGAAGTTACTATGGCTACACCTTC
>TRBJ1-1|-|-|TRBV18
CASHLTGGGTEAFF
TGTGCCAGCCACCTTACCGGGGGGGGTACTGAAGCTTTCTTT
>TRBJ1-4|-|-|TRBV19
CASRQRGPGEKLFF
TGTGCCAGCCGCCAAAGGGGTCCTGGGGAAAAACTGTTTTTT
>TRBJ1-2|-|-|TRBV11-2
CASSLNYGYTF
TGTGCCAGCAGCCTGAACTATGGCTACACCTTC
>TRBJ1-1|few|-|TRBV19
CASSPFGQSNTEAFF
TGTGCCAGTAGTCCCTTCGGACAATCGAACACTGAAGCTTTCTTT
>TRBJ1-6|-|-|TRBV27
CASSLGGSPLHF
TGTGCCAGCAGTTTAGGAGGCTCACCCCTCCACTTT
>TRBJ2-3|-|-|TRBV19
CASSIRTNTDTQYF
TGTGCCAGTAGTATTCGGACTAACACAGATACGCAGTATTTT
>TRBJ2-2|-|-|TRBV6-4
CASSDQGVSYNTGELFF
TGTGCCAGCAGTGACCAAGGGGTTTCGTATAACACCGGGGAGCTGTTTTTT
>TRBJ2-2|-|TRBD1|TRBV5-5
CASSFGDRGPTGELFF
TGTGCCAGCAGCTTTGGGGACAGGGGGCCCACCGGGGAGCTGTTTTTT
>TRBJ1-1|-|-|TRBV2
CASSEFGRGTEAFF
TGTGCCAGCAGTGAATTCGGCCGCGGGACTGAAGCTTTCTTT
>TRBJ1-1|-|TRBD1|TRBV2
CASRPGQGGTEAFF
TGTGCCAGCAGACCCGGACAGGGGGGGACTGAAGCTTTCTTT
>TRBJ2-2|-|-|TRBV21-1
CASSKGSGGFGTGELFF
TGTGCCAGCAGCAAAGGTTCAGGGGGCTTTGGCACCGGGGAGCTGTTTTTT
>TRBJ2-1|-|-|TRBV6-5
CASRNRVMGEFF
TGTGCCAGCAGGAACAGGGTTATGGGGGAGTTCTTC
>TRBJ2-2|-|TRBD2|TRBV6-5
CASRIAGAYTGELFF
TGTGCCAGCAGGATAGCGGGGGCCTACACCGGGGAGCTGTTTTTT
>TRBJ1-1|-|TRBD1|TRBV27
CASRATGVRTEAFF
TGTGCCAGCCGGGCGACAGGGGTCCGCACTGAAGCTTTCTTT
>TRBJ2-7|-|-|TRBV18
CASSPRFLQVPYEQYF
TGTGCCAGCTCACCACGGTTCCTCCAGGTACCCTACGAGCAGTACTTC
>TRBJ2-2|-|TRBD2|TRBV28
CASSWGGRTGELFF
TGTGCCAGCAGCTGGGGGGGTCGCACCGGGGAGCTGTTTTTT
>TRBJ2-2|-|-|TRBV24-1
CATSEGGAAANTGELFF
TGTGCCACCAGTGAGGGGGGGGCAGCCGCGAACACCGGGGAGCTGTTTTTT